This T cell receptor (beta chain) was documented in a study of blood T cell repertoires in COVID-19. TCRdb's copy holds only in-frame clones and misses some; the assay was immunoSEQ multiplex PCR. The sample lists about 60,000 clones, approximately 90% occurring once. CDR1 and CDR2 (germline): LGHNA, YSLEER. The V gene end was trimmed by 8 bases and the J gene end by 3 bases; junction bases not matched to a gene: 8. This CDR3 is built from 15 residues. The origin of this receptor is a man aged 55 to 70 with acute or convalescent COVID-19. The chain couples TRBV4-3 to TRBJ2-2, with TRBD1 identical over 8 bases. Sequenced: peripheral blood. The CDR3 DNA is TGCGCCAGCGGCCTTCAGGGGGCAGACACCGGGGAGCTGTTTTTT. This gives the protein CASGLQGADTGELFF.